The subject of this entry is one T cell receptor (beta chain). Trimming took 1 base from V and 5 from J, leaving 14 bases between them. Looked up from germline, CDR1 is SGHNT and CDR2 is YENEEA. The CDR3 spans 15 residues. Cohorts were based on clinical histories the participants reported. The data were produced by immunoSEQ multiplex PCR, yet TCRdb's version contains in-frame clones alone and is incomplete. The table shows about 50,000 clones, with 70% to 90% occurring only once. The data originate from a study of blood T cell repertoires in COVID-19. The source is a woman aged 45 to 65 who had recovered from COVID-19. V usage is TRBV11-3 and J usage is TRBJ2-5; no firm D call. The material sequenced was PBMCs or T cells enriched from blood (not recorded which). CDR3 in DNA: TGTGCCAGCAGCTTAGGAAAGCGTCGTATGGAGACCCAGTACTTC. Translating gives CASSLGKRRMETQYF. The full variable domain, rest sourced from reference TRBV11-3 and TRBJ2-5, is EAGVVQSPRYKIIEKKQPVAFWCNPISGHNTLYWYLQNLGQGPELLIRYENEEAVDDSQLPKDRFSAERLKGVDSTLKIQPAELGDSAVYLCASSLGKRRMETQYFGPGTRLLVL.